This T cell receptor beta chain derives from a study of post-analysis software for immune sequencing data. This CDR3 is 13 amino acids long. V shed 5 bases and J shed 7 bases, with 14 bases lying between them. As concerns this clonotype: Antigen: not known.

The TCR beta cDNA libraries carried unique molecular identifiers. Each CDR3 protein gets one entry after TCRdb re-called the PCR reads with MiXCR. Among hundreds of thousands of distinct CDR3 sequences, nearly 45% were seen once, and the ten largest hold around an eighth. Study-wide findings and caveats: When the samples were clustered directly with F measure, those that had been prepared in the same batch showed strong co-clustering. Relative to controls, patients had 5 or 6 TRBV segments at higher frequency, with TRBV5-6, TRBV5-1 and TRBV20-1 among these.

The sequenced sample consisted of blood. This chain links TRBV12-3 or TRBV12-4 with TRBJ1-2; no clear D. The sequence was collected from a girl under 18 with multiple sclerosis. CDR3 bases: TGTGCCAGCAGTCCCTCTCGGGATTCTGGCTACACCTTC. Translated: CASSPSRDSGYTF.